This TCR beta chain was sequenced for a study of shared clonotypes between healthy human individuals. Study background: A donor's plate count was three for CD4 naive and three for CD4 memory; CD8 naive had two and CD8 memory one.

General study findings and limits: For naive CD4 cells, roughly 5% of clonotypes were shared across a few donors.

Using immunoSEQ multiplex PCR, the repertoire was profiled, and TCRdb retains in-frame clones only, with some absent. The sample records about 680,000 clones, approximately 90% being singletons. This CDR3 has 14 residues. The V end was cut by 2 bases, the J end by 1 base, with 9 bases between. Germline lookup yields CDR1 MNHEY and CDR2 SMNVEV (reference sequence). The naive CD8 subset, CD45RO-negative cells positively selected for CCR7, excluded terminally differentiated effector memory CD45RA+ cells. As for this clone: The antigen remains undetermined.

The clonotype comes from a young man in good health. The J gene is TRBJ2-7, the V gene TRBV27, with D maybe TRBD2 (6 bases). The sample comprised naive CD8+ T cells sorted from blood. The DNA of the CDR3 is TGTGCCAGCAGTTTAAAGAGCGGGTCCTACGAGCAGTACTTC. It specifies CASSLKSGSYEQYF.